This TCR beta chain was recovered during a study of early T cells in non-severe SARS-CoV-2 infection. On the study more broadly: Bulk RNA isolated from unsorted whole blood underwent sequencing; chains were not paired.

TCRdb recomputed calls from the 5' RACE reads with MiXCR, one row per CDR3 protein. The data show about 90,000 distinct CDR3 sequences, around 12% seen once. Of note for this clonotype: Antigen unknown.

Study results and limitations: CD4 and private specificities were missed by VDJdb matching, which favored anti-spike CD8 responses.

This TCR came from an adult who was a healthcare worker with PCR-confirmed SARS-CoV-2 infection or an uninfected control (not recorded which). The specimen was whole blood, collected at baseline.

The CDR3 DNA sequence: TGTGCCAGCAGCGGATCGCCTTGGGACGGAAGAAACTATGGCTACACCTTC. Amino acids: CASSGSPWDGRNYGYTF. This chain uses TRBV9 with TRBJ1-2; possible D gene TRBD1, 5 bases. CDR1 SGDLS and CDR2 YYNGEE come from the germline V gene. Trimming removed 3 bases from V and 2 bases from J, with 20 bases in between. CDR3 size: 17 residues.